Each of the 11 T cell receptor beta chains below was sequenced from the same sample in a study of T cells in Graves' hyperthyroidism and ophthalmopathy. Amplification of TCR beta CDR3 regions was performed using RNA transcripts as template. With the HTBI primer set, the TCR CDR3 went through a first round of RT-PCR. TCRdb reprocessed the multiplex PCR reads via MiXCR and lists one record per CDR3 protein. The repertoire holds 300,000 to 450,000 distinct CDR3 sequences, with under 15% as singletons. Sequencing was performed on blood. These receptors were collected from a woman in her twenties or thirties with Graves' hyperthyroidism.

This clonotype was observed many times. This chain joins TRBV20-1 and TRBJ2-7; 7 nucleotides align to TRBD1. V trimming: 6 bases; J trimming: 4 bases; junction bases outside the gene matches: 12. Germline V lookup: CDR1 DFQATT, CDR2 SNEGSKA (reference sequence). The CDR3 is 14 amino acids. The CDR3 loop is CSARGQSVAYEQYF. In nucleotides, the CDR3 is TGCAGTGCCCGGGGACAGTCGGTAGCGTACGAGCAGTACTTC.

This clonotype has at least ten counts. This chain connects TRBV10-3 to TRBJ2-7; TRBD1 agrees at 12 bases. CDR3 length: 15 residues. The germline CDR1 and CDR2 sequences are ENHRY and SYGVKD. Germline trimming cut 7 bases from V and 3 bases from J; bases unmatched to any gene: 7. CDR3 DNA: TGTGCCATCACCTCCGGGACAGGGGGCAACTACGAGCAGTACTTC. Amino acids: CAITSGTGGNYEQYF.

This clonotype was detected a few times. This chain joins TRBV19 and TRBJ2-6; D is unresolved. Germline CDR1 LNHDA, CDR2 SQIVND (reference sequence). The CDR3 is made up of 14 amino acids. The V end lost 3 bases, the J end lost 4 bases, and 7 bases lay between the germline ends. CDR3 sequence reads: CASSMTWGANVLTF. The DNA for the CDR3 is TGTGCCAGTAGTATGACCTGGGGGGCCAACGTCCTGACTTTC.

This clonotype was observed a few times. The chain links TRBV20-1 to TRBJ1-2; the D gene is possibly TRBD1 (5 bases). Germline V gene data show CDR1 as DFQATT and CDR2 as SNEGSKA (reference sequence). The CDR3 covers 13 residues. V was clipped by 4 bases and J by 3 bases, with 12 bases between them. The CDR3 DNA reads as TGCAGTGCTATTTCAGGGCTCGACTATGGCTACACCTTC. Translating it yields CSAISGLDYGYTF.

This clonotype was detected a few times. This rearrangement joins TRBV28 to TRBJ2-4, with 7 bases lining up with TRBD2. Germline V gene lookup returns CDR1 MDHEN and CDR2 SYDVKM. V dropped 6 bases and J dropped 1; count of bases not matched to a gene: 12. This CDR3 region has 17 residues. The CDR3 is CASRSWGGVGAKNIQYF. The CDR3 nucleotides are TGTGCCAGCAGGTCTTGGGGAGGGGTAGGGGCCAAAAACATTCAGTACTTC.

In this sample, this clonotype turned up a few times. The rearrangement uses TRBV2 and TRBJ2-1; D possibly corresponds to TRBD2 (6 bases). The CDR3 has 15 amino acids. Trimming stripped 6 bases from V and 2 bases from J, with 14 bases between. Germline V gene data show CDR1 as SNHLY and CDR2 as FYNNEI. The CDR3 spells CASRRTSRPYNEQFF. Written as DNA, the CDR3 is TGTGCCAGCAGAAGAACTAGCAGACCCTACAATGAGCAGTTCTTC.

This clonotype occurred a few times. The chain combines TRBV29-1 with TRBJ2-7; a weak D match, TRBD1 (5 bases). The CDR3 totals 13 residues. V shed 6 bases and J shed 2 bases, with 14 bases lying between them. Germline loops: CDR1 SQVTM, CDR2 ANQGSEA. As DNA, the CDR3 is TGCAGCGTGTCTAAGGGGTTCACCTACGAGCAGTACTTC. As protein: CSVSKGFTYEQYF.

The chain employs TRBV28 and TRBJ2-1, with 8 bases fitting TRBD1. V trimming: 4 bases; J trimming: 4 bases; junction bases outside the gene matches: 9. CDR3 length equals 16 residues. Germline lookup yields CDR1 MDHEN and CDR2 SYDVKM. The CDR3 bases are TGTGCCAGCAGTTCTCAGGGGGCCGTAGGGTACAATGAGCAGTTCTTC. This gives the protein CASSSQGAVGYNEQFF.

At least ten counts were recorded for this clonotype. J is TRBJ2-5 and V is TRBV6-6; 9 bases are shared with TRBD2. The CDR3 totals 16 residues. V lost 1 base to trimming and J lost 5 bases; unmatched junction nucleotides: 8. In germline, CDR1 is MNHNY, CDR2 SVGAGI (reference sequence). The CDR3 loop is CASSYFAGGPKETQYF. The CDR3 region has the DNA TGTGCCAGCAGTTACTTCGCGGGAGGGCCTAAGGAGACCCAGTACTTC.

This clonotype was picked up many times. The V gene is TRBV28, the J gene TRBJ2-4; possible D gene TRBD1, 6 bases. Germline V lookup: CDR1 MDHEN, CDR2 SYDVKM. V dropped 4 bases and J dropped 0 bases, with 10 bases sitting between them. This CDR3 region has 15 residues. Here the CDR3 DNA reads TGTGCCAGCAGTTCCGGGACAATAGCCAAAAACATTCAGTACTTC. It codes for CASSSGTIAKNIQYF.

This clonotype was observed many times. This chain uses TRBV29-1 with TRBJ2-3; 9 positions match TRBD1. J gave up 1 base and V 6 bases, and 5 bases lay outside the gene matches. Germline-derived CDR1 and CDR2 are SQVTM and ANQGSEA. The CDR3 extends over 14 amino acids. The CDR3 DNA sequence: TGCAGCGTGGGACAGGGAGGTGGCACAGATACGCAGTATTTT. The encoded protein is CSVGQGGGTDTQYF.